A selection of T cell receptor beta chains follows, all from one sample in a study of cytomegalovirus exposure and HLA in healthy donors. TCRdb's copy holds only in-frame clones and misses some; the assay was immunoSEQ multiplex PCR. The sample shows about 300,000 clones, roughly 88% of them seen only once. Sequenced sample: PBMCs. These receptors came from a man aged 35-49 years in good health and CMV-seropositive. The CDR3 runs from the conserved cysteine through the conserved F or W. A D gene is named only where the DNA matches it firmly. The size field is filled for only some rows; it gives once, few, many or a size class.

clone_size	v_call	j_call	d_call	cdr3_aa	cdr3_nt
.	TRBV5-1	TRBJ2-3	TRBD1	CASSLAPGRGTDTQYF	TGCGCCAGCAGCTTGGCCCCTGGCAGGGGGACAGATACGCAGTATTTT
once	TRBV28	TRBJ2-7	.	CASSPGELSSYEQYF	TGTGCCAGCAGCCCGGGGGAACTGAGCTCCTACGAGCAGTACTTC
.	TRBV28	TRBJ1-2	TRBD1	CASSLDSGGGGYGYTF	TGTGCCAGCAGTTTAGATTCAGGAGGGGGCGGCTATGGCTACACCTTC
.	TRBV30	TRBJ2-1	TRBD1	CAWSVGQGYNEQFF	TGTGCCTGGAGTGTGGGACAGGGGTACAATGAGCAGTTCTTC
.	TRBV9	TRBJ1-3	.	CASSVGAGPGNTIYF	TGTGCCAGCAGCGTAGGAGCAGGGCCTGGAAACACCATATATTTT
.	TRBV7-3	TRBJ2-2	.	CASSLDYRAGELFF	TGTGCCAGCAGCTTAGACTACCGGGCTGGGGAGCTGTTTTTT
.	TRBV7-8	TRBJ2-4	.	CASNKRGGTKNIQYF	TGTGCCAGCAACAAACGAGGGGGAACCAAAAACATTCAGTACTTC
few	TRBV6-1	TRBJ1-1	TRBD1	CASSEPQADRGFAEAFF	TGTGCCAGCAGTGAACCCCAAGCGGACAGGGGGTTCGCTGAAGCTTTCTTT
.	TRBV7-9	TRBJ1-5	.	CASSRSDQPQHF	TGTGCCAGCAGCCGCAGTGATCAGCCCCAGCATTTT
few	TRBV19	TRBJ1-5	.	CASSIREASNQPQHF	TGTGCCAGTAGTATACGGGAAGCTAGCAATCAGCCCCAGCATTTT
once	TRBV30	TRBJ2-3	.	CAWSGATDTQYF	TGTGCCTGGAGTGGGGCCACAGATACGCAGTATTTT
.	TRBV5-1	TRBJ2-3	.	CASSLRGRGTDTQYF	TGCGCCAGCAGCTTAAGGGGAAGGGGCACAGATACGCAGTATTTT
once	TRBV28	TRBJ2-7	.	CASSPRGLQVEYF	TGTGCCAGCAGTCCGAGGGGACTCCAGGTTGAGTACTTC
.	TRBV4-1	TRBJ2-1	TRBD2	CASSHLGGGRDNEQFF	TGCGCCAGCAGCCACCTGGGGGGAGGGCGCGACAATGAGCAGTTCTTC
.	TRBV27	TRBJ1-1	.	CASSLNPGGGAFF	TGTGCCAGCAGTTTAAACCCCGGGGGGGGCGCTTTCTTT
few	TRBV5-1	TRBJ2-2	.	CASSAYRVSSGELFF	TGCGCCAGCAGCGCATACAGGGTGTCAAGCGGGGAGCTGTTTTTT
.	TRBV6-1	TRBJ1-5	.	CASSERGWQGLRRSNQPQHF	TGTGCCAGCAGTGAAAGGGGGTGGCAGGGGCTGAGGCGGAGCAATCAGCCCCAGCATTTT
.	TRBV27	TRBJ1-3	.	CASSFGRTCSGVTIYF	TGTGCCAGCAGTTTTGGCAGGACTTGCTCTGGAGTCACCATATATTTT
.	TRBV4-2	TRBJ1-2	TRBD1	CASSPQGTAQYGYTF	TGTGCCAGCAGCCCTCAAGGGACAGCTCAGTATGGCTACACCTTC
.	TRBV9	TRBJ2-6	.	CASRREPNSGANVLTF	TGTGCCAGCCGGAGGGAGCCCAACTCTGGGGCCAACGTCCTGACTTTC
.	TRBV5-1	TRBJ2-5	TRBD2	CASSLEAGVLKTQYF	TGCGCCAGCAGCTTGGAGGCGGGAGTTCTGAAGACCCAGTACTTC
.	TRBV4-1	TRBJ2-3	.	CASSRYAGRQDTQYF	TGCGCCAGCAGCCGATACGCGGGAAGGCAAGATACGCAGTATTTT
.	TRBV15	TRBJ1-3	.	CATNAGQDGNTIYF	TGTGCCACCAACGCAGGGCAGGACGGAAACACCATATATTTT
few	TRBV5-4	TRBJ1-1	TRBD1	CASSEETGGMNTEAFF	TGTGCCAGCAGCGAGGAGACAGGGGGGATGAACACTGAAGCTTTCTTT
.	TRBV5-1	TRBJ2-1	TRBD2	CASSLGTSGIGEQFF	TGCGCCAGCAGCTTAGGGACTAGCGGGATAGGGGAGCAGTTCTTC
once	TRBV19	TRBJ1-6	TRBD1	CATGPGQYNSPLHF	TGTGCCACAGGACCGGGACAGTATAATTCACCCCTCCACTTT
.	TRBV5-4	TRBJ2-1	TRBD2	CASSATSEAEQFF	TGTGCCAGCAGCGCGACTAGCGAGGCTGAGCAGTTCTTC
.	TRBV6-5	TRBJ1-2	.	CASSPGWERNYGYTF	TGTGCCAGCAGCCCCGGATGGGAGAGGAACTATGGCTACACCTTC
.	TRBV27	TRBJ2-7	TRBD1	CASSARDRPYEQYF	TGTGCCAGCAGCGCGAGGGACAGACCCTACGAGCAGTACTTC
.	TRBV10-3	TRBJ2-5	TRBD2	CAISVSSGGQETQYF	TGTGCCATCAGCGTGTCTAGCGGAGGGCAAGAGACCCAGTACTTC
.	TRBV7-3	TRBJ2-5	TRBD1	CASSLNTGGLGETQYF	TGTGCCAGCAGCCTAAACACAGGGGGCCTGGGGGAGACCCAGTACTTC
once	TRBV28	TRBJ2-1	TRBD2	CASSSRSGGSSYNEQFF	TGTGCCAGCAGTTCTCGTTCGGGGGGAAGCTCCTACAATGAGCAGTTCTTC
.	TRBV2	TRBJ1-2	.	CASLRGFSDYGYTF	TGTGCCAGCCTTCGAGGGTTTAGTGACTATGGCTACACCTTC
.	TRBV4-2	TRBJ1-1	.	CASSQTTVGWTEAFF	TGTGCCAGCAGCCAAACGACAGTTGGGTGGACTGAAGCTTTCTTT
.	TRBV15	TRBJ1-1	TRBD1	CATSRTGGRTEAFF	TGTGCCACCAGCCGGACAGGGGGCAGGACTGAAGCTTTCTTT
.	TRBV4-2	TRBJ2-7	TRBD2	CASSGTSGSYEQYF	TGTGCCAGCAGCGGGACTAGCGGCTCCTACGAGCAGTACTTC
.	TRBV18	TRBJ1-2	.	CASFTDAGVGYTF	TGTGCCAGCTTCACCGACGCGGGGGTTGGCTACACCTTC
few	TRBV7-2	TRBJ1-5	.	CASSVNGGNQPQHF	TGTGCCAGCAGCGTGAACGGTGGCAATCAGCCCCAGCATTTT
.	TRBV10-2	TRBJ2-7	TRBD2	CAAGPQREGPHEQYF	TGCGCCGCTGGCCCCCAGCGGGAGGGCCCGCACGAGCAGTACTTC
.	TRBV9	TRBJ2-2	.	CASSVGGAPTGELFF	TGTGCCAGCAGCGTAGGTGGGGCGCCCACCGGGGAGCTGTTTTTT
.	TRBV4-3	TRBJ1-3	TRBD1	CASSQELARGSGNTIYF	TGCGCCAGCAGCCAAGAACTAGCCAGGGGGTCTGGAAACACCATATATTTT
.	TRBV28	TRBJ2-7	.	CASSPSRGDSYEQYF	TGTGCCAGCAGCCCTTCCCGAGGGGACTCCTACGAGCAGTACTTC
.	TRBV7-7	TRBJ1-1	.	CASSPTAGNTEAFF	TGTGCTAGCAGCCCAACTGCGGGGAACACTGAAGCTTTCTTT
once	TRBV7-3	TRBJ1-1	.	CASSLVGTTGGSTEAFF	TGTGCCAGCAGCTTAGTAGGGACGACCGGGGGGAGCACTGAAGCTTTCTTT
.	TRBV2	TRBJ2-1	.	CASRGRGSYNEQFF	TGTGCCAGCCGGGGCAGGGGATCCTACAATGAGCAGTTCTTC
.	TRBV30	TRBJ1-2	.	CAWSFPGSGGYTF	TGTGCCTGGAGTTTTCCAGGGAGCGGGGGCTACACCTTC
.	TRBV2	TRBJ1-1	.	CASNGLLNTEAFF	TGTGCCAGCAATGGACTCTTGAACACTGAAGCTTTCTTT